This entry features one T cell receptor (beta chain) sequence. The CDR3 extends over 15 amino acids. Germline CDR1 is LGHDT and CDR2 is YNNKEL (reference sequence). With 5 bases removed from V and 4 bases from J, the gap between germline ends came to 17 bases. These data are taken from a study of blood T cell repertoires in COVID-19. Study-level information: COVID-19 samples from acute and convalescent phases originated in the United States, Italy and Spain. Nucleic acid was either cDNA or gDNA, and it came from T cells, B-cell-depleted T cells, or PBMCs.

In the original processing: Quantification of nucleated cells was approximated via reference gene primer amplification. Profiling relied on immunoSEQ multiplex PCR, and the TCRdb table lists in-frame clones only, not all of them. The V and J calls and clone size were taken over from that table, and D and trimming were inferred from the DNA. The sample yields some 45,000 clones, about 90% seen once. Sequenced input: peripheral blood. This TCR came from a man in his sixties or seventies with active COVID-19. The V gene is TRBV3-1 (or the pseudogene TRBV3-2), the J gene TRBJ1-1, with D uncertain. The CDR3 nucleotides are TGTGCCAGCAGCTCTTATGACGTGGCGGGCACTGAAGCTTTCTTT. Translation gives CASSSYDVAGTEAFF.